Detailed here is one T cell receptor (beta chain). No antigen is known for it. Each diagnosis drew on symptoms, thyroxine, TRAb, thyroid ultrasound and orbital computed tomography findings. These data originate in a study of T cells in Graves' hyperthyroidism and ophthalmopathy. General observations from the study: Most clonotypes expanded in the thyroid (above 0.001) were also present in blood. The model made its ophthalmopathy prediction, and onset followed a median about 5.9 months later. Ophthalmopathy and stable hyperthyroidism were separated by a 13 V-J model.

The CDR3 regions of TCR beta were amplified from RNA transcripts. A set of HTBI primers served as the primers for a first-round RT-PCR of the TCR CDR3. TCRdb reanalysed the multiplex PCR reads using MiXCR and keeps one entry per CDR3 protein. Of about 500,000 distinct CDR3 sequences listed, under 15% are singletons. The sample comprised blood. The TCR was taken from a woman between 18 and 30 years old with Graves' hyperthyroidism.

The CDR3 nucleotides read TGTGCCAGTAGCCTTTTCCGGGCGGGGACCTATAGCAATCAGCCCCAGCATTTT. Translation gives CASSLFRAGTYSNQPQHF. The chain links TRBV19 to TRBJ1-5, with a weak D call TRBD1 (5 bases). Trimming cost V 6 bases and J 0 bases, with 21 bases left between them. Germline assignment: CDR1 LNHDA and CDR2 SQIVND (reference sequence). This CDR3 spans 18 amino acids.